One sample yielded the 26 T cell receptor beta chains listed below, sequenced in a study of T-cell reconstitution after alpha-beta-depleted transplantation in children. Unique molecular identifiers tagged the TCRbeta library. TCRdb reprocessed the PCR reads with MiXCR, giving one entry per CDR3 protein. The table has a few hundred thousand distinct CDR3 sequences, 10% seen once. The sample here was PBMCs, taken before TCRalphabeta/CD19-depleted stem cell transplant. The receptors stem from a boy younger than two with acute myeloid leukemia, due to receive a stem cell transplant.

This chain uses TRBV20-1 with TRBJ2-7; D may correspond to TRBD1 or TRBD2 (5 bases each). V was trimmed by 4 bases and J by 4 bases, leaving 17 bases between them. In germline, CDR1 is DFQATT, CDR2 SNEGSKA (reference sequence). This CDR3 is 14 amino acids long. Here the CDR3 reads CSAKVGGSLYEQYF. The CDR3 coding sequence is TGCAGTGCTAAAGTTGGGGGATCACTTTACGAGCAGTACTTC.

In this sample, this clonotype turned up a few times. V is TRBV6-1 and J is TRBJ2-1; 10 bases align to TRBD2. Germline CDR1 is MNHNS and CDR2 is SASEGT. The CDR3 extends over 16 amino acids. J gave up 8 bases and V 7 bases, and 14 bases lay outside the gene matches. CDR3 loop: CASTYRASGSLDEQFF. As DNA, the CDR3 is TGTGCCAGCACCTACCGGGCTAGCGGGAGTCTAGATGAGCAGTTCTTC.

This clonotype has at least ten counts. The chain joins TRBV10-3 to TRBJ2-7, with D unclear. The V end lost 2 bases, the J end lost 9 bases, and 11 bases lay between the germline ends. The germline gives CDR1 ENHRY, CDR2 SYGVKD. There are 12 residues in the CDR3. The CDR3 spells CAISERFGRQYF. The CDR3 DNA sequence: TGTGCCATCAGTGAGAGATTCGGGCGGCAGTACTTC.

This clonotype was recorded a few times. This chain uses TRBV15 with TRBJ2-1, with TRBD1 matching 7 bases. From germline, CDR1 is LNHNV and CDR2 YYDKDF (reference sequence). Trimming removed 2 bases from V and 4 bases from J; junction bases left unmatched: 8. The CDR3 extends over 16 amino acids. The CDR3 nucleotides read TGTGCCACCAGCAGAAACCGAGGACAGGCTTACAATGAGCAGTTCTTC. It yields the protein CATSRNRGQAYNEQFF.

This chain links TRBV13 with TRBJ2-7; the D is unclear. The ends were cut back, 0 bases at V and 6 bases at J, with 15 bases in the middle. The germline V gene encodes CDR1 PRHDT and CDR2 FYEKMQ (reference sequence). CDR3 length: 15 amino acids. This CDR3 reads CASSLGTTQYIEQYF. CDR3 DNA sequence: TGTGCCAGCAGCTTAGGCACCACCCAGTACATCGAGCAGTACTTC.

This clonotype was seen more than once but under ten times. V and J are TRBV10-3 and TRBJ2-1, with TRBD2 identical over 11 bases. J lost 4 bases, V lost 8 bases, and 16 bases had no gene match. This CDR3 has 18 residues. In germline, CDR1 is ENHRY, CDR2 SYGVKD. The chain's CDR3 is CAILGGSTSGSEYNEQFF. DNA for the CDR3: TGTGCCATCCTCGGGGGGTCTACTAGCGGGAGCGAGTACAATGAGCAGTTCTTC.

The chain links TRBV29-1 to TRBJ2-5, with D unresolved. V was trimmed by 7 bases and J by 5 bases, leaving 8 bases between them. The CDR3 consists of 10 residues. Germline V gene data show CDR1 as SQVTM and CDR2 as ANQGSEA. This chain's CDR3 is CSASWETQYF. The CDR3 nucleotides are TGCAGCGCTTCCTGGGAGACCCAGTACTTC.

This clonotype has ten or more counts. The chain has TRBV7-8 and TRBJ1-5; D is possibly TRBD1 (6 bases). V gave up 2 bases and J gave up 4 bases, with 18 bases separating them. The CDR3 contains 17 residues. Germline V gene lookup returns CDR1 SGHVS and CDR2 FQNEAQ. DNA of the CDR3: TGTGCCAGCAGCTTATTAAGGGGGGCCGGGGGTAATCAGCCCCAGCATTTT. Protein product: CASSLLRGAGGNQPQHF. The full variable domain, rest sourced from reference TRBV7-8 and TRBJ1-5, is GAGVSQSPRYKVAKRGQDVALRCDPISGHVSLFWYQQALGQGPEFLTYFQNEAQLDKSGLPSDRFFAERPEGSVSTLKIQRTQQEDSAVYLCASSLLRGAGGNQPQHFGDGTRLSIL.

The DNA for the CDR3 is TGCAGCGCCCCCCCTGGGCTAGCGGGAGTCACAGATACGCAGTATTTT. Translating it yields CSAPPGLAGVTDTQYF. This chain uses TRBV29-1 with TRBJ2-3, with 10 bases matching TRBD2. The germline gives CDR1 SQVTM, CDR2 ANQGSEA. With 7 bases clipped from V and 2 bases from J, the junction kept 12 bases outside the gene matches. The CDR3 has 16 amino acids.

This clonotype has only a few counts. This chain links TRBV4-3 with TRBJ2-7; possibly TRBD1 or TRBD2 for D (6 bases each). Per the germline V gene, CDR1 is LGHNA and CDR2 is YSLEER. The CDR3 has 16 residues. V was clipped by 4 bases and J by 0 bases, with 16 bases between them. CDR3 DNA sequence: TGCGCCAGCAGCCGGGGGGCCGGGCAGAGCTCCTACGAGCAGTACTTC. Translating it yields CASSRGAGQSSYEQYF.

This clonotype was detected ten times or more. The chain carries TRBV5-1 and TRBJ2-2, with D perhaps TRBD1 or TRBD2 (5 bases each). The germline gives CDR1 SGHRS, CDR2 YFSETQ. With 4 bases removed from V and 4 bases from J, the gap between germline ends came to 14 bases. CDR3 length: 15 residues. Written as DNA, the CDR3 is TGCGCCAGCAGCCAGAGGGGCGGATCCACCGGGGAGCTGTTTTTT. Translated: CASSQRGGSTGELFF.

This clonotype has a count of ten or more. This sequence joins TRBV28 and TRBJ1-2; a possible D gene is TRBD1 (5 bases). Germline CDR1 and CDR2: MDHEN and SYDVKM. Deletions cut 4 bases from V and 4 bases from J, with 10 bases between. The CDR3 is 13 residues long. The DNA of the CDR3 is TGTGCCAGCAGTTCGACAGTCACCTATGGCTACACCTTC. Its protein is CASSSTVTYGYTF.

This clonotype was counted ten times or more. The J gene is TRBJ2-3, the V gene TRBV7-3, with 8 bases identical to TRBD2. The CDR3 contains 19 residues. Germline CDR1 and CDR2: SGHTA and FQGTGA. Trimming at V came to 5 bases and at J to 4 bases, leaving 20 bases not matched to a gene. The CDR3 loop reads CASSLNPTQISGAADTQYF. For the CDR3, the DNA is TGTGCCAGCAGCCTAAATCCAACCCAAATTAGCGGGGCTGCAGATACGCAGTATTTT. Drawing the rest from reference TRBV7-3 and TRBJ2-3, the complete variable domain is GAGVSQTPSNKVTEKGKYVELRCDPISGHTALYWYRQSLGQGPEFLIYFQGTGAADDSGLPNDRFFAVRPEGSVSTLKIQRTERGDSAVYLCASSLNPTQISGAADTQYFGPGTRLTVL.

The V and J genes are TRBV4-3 and TRBJ2-6; D not certain. Germline-derived CDR1 and CDR2 are LGHNA and YSLEER. V was trimmed by 0 bases and J by 4 bases, leaving 10 bases between them. The CDR3 loop spans 16 amino acids. The CDR3 sequence: CASSQEGTLGANVLTF. The CDR3 bases are TGCGCCAGCAGCCAAGAGGGAACTCTGGGGGCCAACGTCCTGACTTTC.

This clonotype was counted many times. The chain employs TRBV9 and TRBJ2-1; the match to TRBD2 covers 7 bases. Germline assignment: CDR1 SGDLS and CDR2 YYNGEE. This CDR3 region has 13 residues. Germline trimming cut 3 bases from V and 4 bases from J; bases unmatched to any gene: 1. The CDR3 coding sequence is TGTGCCAGCAGCGGGGGGGGATACAATGAGCAGTTCTTC. This sequence encodes CASSGGGYNEQFF.

This chain uses TRBV7-2 with TRBJ2-7; no clear D gene. The CDR3 totals 16 residues. V shed 7 bases and J shed 0 bases, with 19 bases lying between them. Per germline, CDR1 SGHTA and CDR2 FQGNSA. The CDR3 loop is CASNFVGSDPSYEQYF. Here the CDR3 DNA reads TGTGCCAGCAACTTCGTCGGAAGTGACCCCTCCTACGAGCAGTACTTC.

At least ten counts were recorded for this clonotype. The V gene is TRBV20-1, the J gene TRBJ2-1; D is uncertain. CDR1 and CDR2 (germline): DFQATT, SNEGSKA (reference sequence). V lost 6 bases, J lost 5 bases, and 8 bases lay in between. The CDR3 extends over 11 amino acids. CDR3: CSATTHNEQFF. The CDR3 coding sequence is TGCAGTGCAACGACCCACAATGAGCAGTTCTTC.

The sample holds many counts of this clonotype. This chain connects TRBV28 to TRBJ2-3; D gene uncertain. The CDR3 length is 16 residues. Deletions cut 2 bases from V and 1 base from J, with 13 bases between. The germline V gene has CDR1 MDHEN and CDR2 SYDVKM. CDR3 region: CASSLPPSAGTDTQYF. Written as DNA, the CDR3 is TGTGCCAGCAGTTTACCCCCCAGCGCAGGCACAGATACGCAGTATTTT.

This clonotype was counted at least ten times. The chain links TRBV12-3 or TRBV12-4 to TRBJ1-2; D remains ambiguous. The CDR3 spans 12 residues. V was pared by 5 bases and J by 4 bases, with 8 bases between. DNA for the CDR3: TGTGCCAGCAGTCCGACACTCTATGGCTACACCTTC. Translated, it gives CASSPTLYGYTF.

At least ten counts were recorded for this clonotype. The V gene is TRBV6-5, the J gene TRBJ1-4; perhaps TRBD1 as D (5 bases). The germline gives CDR1 MNHEY, CDR2 SVGAGI. The CDR3 is 15 amino acids. The V end was cut by 4 bases, the J end by 10 bases, with 19 bases between. This CDR3 reads CASSSWPDRIGKLFF. The CDR3, as DNA: TGTGCCAGCAGTTCTTGGCCCGACAGAATAGGAAAACTGTTTTTT.

Many counts were recorded for this clonotype. The chain combines TRBV7-2 with TRBJ2-5; no firm D call. There are 15 residues in the CDR3. Trimming stripped 5 bases from V and 1 base from J, with 14 bases between. Germline V lookup: CDR1 SGHTA, CDR2 FQGNSA. The CDR3 coding sequence is TGTGCCAGCAGCCCCCAAGGTTGGGGCCAAGAGACCCAGTACTTC. Translating it yields CASSPQGWGQETQYF.

This clonotype appeared many times. The chain uses TRBV24-1 and TRBJ2-1; 8 bases align to TRBD2. Losses at the gene ends were 9 bases for V and 3 bases for J; bases not matched to a gene: 9. The germline CDR1 and CDR2 sequences are KGHDR and SFDVKD. The CDR3 contains 15 residues. DNA for the CDR3: TGTGCCACCCGGGGGGGAGGGGGTAACTACAATGAGCAGTTCTTC. Its protein is CATRGGGGNYNEQFF.

This clonotype has more than one count but fewer than ten. A junction boundary mismatches the germline segment, possibly from a read error. The rearrangement joins TRBV28 to TRBJ1-5; tentatively, D is TRBD1 (5 bases). This CDR3 spans 18 amino acids. CDR1 is MDHEN and CDR2 is SYDVKM in the germline V gene. This CDR3 is CASWGVTAGRYGNQPQRF. CDR3 coding DNA: TGTGCCAGCTGGGGAGTGACAGCCGGGAGGTATGGCAATCAGCCCCAGCGTTTT.

In its sample, this clonotype was seen once. V gene TRBV28 combines with J gene TRBJ2-7, with 8 bases identical to TRBD1. Germline loops: CDR1 MDHEN, CDR2 SYDVKM. The CDR3 has 15 amino acids. V dropped 6 bases and J dropped 1; count of bases not matched to a gene: 8. The CDR3 protein is CASSADRVMSYEQYF. For the CDR3, the DNA is TGTGCCAGCAGCGCGGACAGGGTAATGTCCTACGAGCAGTACTTC.

The sample holds many counts of this clonotype. The V gene is TRBV28, the J gene TRBJ2-7; D could derive from TRBD1 or TRBD2 (5 bases each). Germline CDR1 is MDHEN and CDR2 is SYDVKM. The germline V and J ends were trimmed by 2 bases and 3 bases, with 11 bases remaining between them. This CDR3 is 14 amino acids long. This CDR3 reads CASSLGGPLYEQYF. The CDR3 DNA sequence: TGTGCCAGCAGTTTAGGGGGTCCCCTCTACGAGCAGTACTTC.

This clonotype turned up a few times. The rearrangement links TRBV2 to TRBJ1-2, with D unclear. Trimming pared 3 bases from V and 2 bases from J, leaving 16 bases between. Germline CDR1 SNHLY, CDR2 FYNNEI. The CDR3 spans 16 residues. The CDR3 region has the DNA TGTGCCAGCAGTGATAGGGCCACGACCAGGAACTATGGCTACACCTTC. It codes for CASSDRATTRNYGYTF.